This T cell receptor beta chain is from a study of blood T cell repertoires in COVID-19. Turning to the study itself: Spain, Italy and the United States supplied samples that represented acute and convalescent COVID-19. In each case, the material was cDNA or gDNA derived from T cells, B-cell-depleted T cells, or PBMCs.

In the original workflow: By means of reference gene primer amplification, nucleated cell counts were estimated. Produced via immunoSEQ multiplex PCR; TCRdb's table is partial and in-frame only. Clone size and V and J calls were adopted from that table, with D and trimming inferred from the DNA. The sample lists about 120,000 clones, 79% occurring once. Trimming cost V 4 bases and J 7 bases; bases outside gene matches: 2. Germline CDR1 and CDR2: SNHLY and FYNNEI. The CDR3 length is 12 residues. This TCR came from a woman older than 75 with acute or convalescent COVID-19. V usage is TRBV2 and J usage is TRBJ2-3, with 7 positions matching TRBD1. Sequencing was done on a sample of peripheral blood. CDR3 amino acids: CASSVGGNTQYF. The CDR3 bases are TGTGCCAGCAGTGTAGGGGGCAATACGCAGTATTTT.